Listed below are T cell receptor beta chains from one sample, sequenced in a study of Graves' ophthalmopathy and Graves' hyperthyroidism. A single record per CDR3 protein comes from TCRdb applying MiXCR to the multiplex PCR reads. The repertoire holds around 1.1 million distinct CDR3 sequences, with about 40% as singletons. The material sequenced was peripheral blood or thyroid tissue (not recorded which). These receptors originate from an adult man with Graves' hyperthyroidism. CDR3s include the opening cysteine and the closing phenylalanine or tryptophan. D genes are given only for firm matches. Rows give clone size only sometimes, using once, few, many, or a class for an expanded clone.

clone_size: few
d_call: .
j_call: TRBJ1-2
v_call: TRBV2
cdr3_nt: TGTGCCAGCGGTGAACTTGCAGGGACCGACCTGCATGGCTACACCTTC
cdr3_aa: CASGELAGTDLHGYTF

clone_size: .
d_call: TRBD1
j_call: TRBJ2-7
v_call: TRBV20-1
cdr3_nt: TGCAGTGCTCTCCGGCACAGGGGGCAAAACACCGGGGAGCAGTACTTC
cdr3_aa: CSALRHRGQNTGEQYF

clone_size: many
d_call: .
j_call: TRBJ1-5
v_call: TRBV7-6
cdr3_nt: TGTGCCAGCAGCTTATTTCCGGGTCAGCCCCAGCATTTT
cdr3_aa: CASSLFPGQPQHF

clone_size: few
d_call: TRBD1
j_call: TRBJ2-5
v_call: TRBV29-1
cdr3_nt: TGCAGCGCTTACAGGGGTCAAGAGACCCAGTACTTC
cdr3_aa: CSAYRGQETQYF

clone_size: few
d_call: TRBD1
j_call: TRBJ1-2
v_call: TRBV7-3
cdr3_nt: TGTGCCAGCACCAATCCGGGACAGAGGCCCGAAGATGGCTACACCTTC
cdr3_aa: CASTNPGQRPEDGYTF

clone_size: few
d_call: .
j_call: TRBJ1-2
v_call: TRBV6-6
cdr3_nt: TGTGCCAGCAGTTACGAGCCAGGACCCGTTAGCTATGGCTACACCTTC
cdr3_aa: CASSYEPGPVSYGYTF

clone_size: once
d_call: TRBD2
j_call: TRBJ2-7
v_call: TRBV25-1
cdr3_nt: TGTGCCAGCAGCGACTCGGGACTATACTCCTACGAGCAGTACTTC
cdr3_aa: CASSDSGLYSYEQYF

clone_size: many
d_call: .
j_call: TRBJ1-2
v_call: TRBV2
cdr3_nt: TGTGCCAGCAGTGAAAGCGGTGTGGTGGGCGGCTACACCTTC
cdr3_aa: CASSESGVVGGYTF

clone_size: few
d_call: TRBD1
j_call: TRBJ2-5
v_call: TRBV5-1
cdr3_nt: TGCGCCAGCAGCTCGACAGGGCTATACCAAGAGACCCAGTACTTC
cdr3_aa: CASSSTGLYQETQYF

clone_size: .
d_call: .
j_call: TRBJ2-1
v_call: TRBV29-1
cdr3_nt: TGCAGCGGGCTACTAGGTGAGCAGTTCTTC
cdr3_aa: CSGLLGEQFF

clone_size: many
d_call: .
j_call: TRBJ1-1
v_call: TRBV5-1
cdr3_nt: TGCGCCAGCAGCTTGTGGGCAGGCAGCATGAACACTGAAGCTTTCTTT
cdr3_aa: CASSLWAGSMNTEAFF

clone_size: .
d_call: TRBD1
j_call: TRBJ1-5
v_call: TRBV7-2
cdr3_nt: TGTGCCAGCAGCCACGGACAGGGGATGTCAGAGACCCAGCATTTT
cdr3_aa: CASSHGQGMSETQHF

clone_size: many
d_call: .
j_call: TRBJ1-1
v_call: TRBV6-5
cdr3_nt: TGTGCCAGCAGTTTCGGGGCGACCCTCGCTGAAGCTTTCTTT
cdr3_aa: CASSFGATLAEAFF

clone_size: many
d_call: .
j_call: TRBJ2-5
v_call: TRBV15
cdr3_nt: TGTGCCACCAGCAGGGCTGCCCTCCAAGAGACCCAGTACTTC
cdr3_aa: CATSRAALQETQYF

clone_size: .
d_call: .
j_call: TRBJ2-7
v_call: TRBV10-3
cdr3_nt: TGTGCCACACTGGACAGTCGAACCTACGAGCAGTACTTC
cdr3_aa: CATLDSRTYEQYF

clone_size: few
d_call: .
j_call: TRBJ2-7
v_call: TRBV5-1
cdr3_nt: TGCGCCAGCAGCTCGGACAGTTTAACCTACGAGCAGTACTTC
cdr3_aa: CASSSDSLTYEQYF

clone_size: .
d_call: TRBD2
j_call: TRBJ2-7
v_call: TRBV10-3
cdr3_nt: TGTGCCATCAATAGCGGGACCCCCTGGGAGCAGTACTTC
cdr3_aa: CAINSGTPWEQYF

clone_size: many
d_call: .
j_call: TRBJ1-2
v_call: TRBV7-3
cdr3_nt: TGTGCCAGCAGCCCGGACGCAGGGAACTATGGCTACACCTTC
cdr3_aa: CASSPDAGNYGYTF

clone_size: .
d_call: .
j_call: TRBJ2-6
v_call: TRBV6-5
cdr3_nt: TGTGCCAGCAGTAGGTTCCTCGAGGCCAACGTCCTGACTTTC
cdr3_aa: CASSRFLEANVLTF

clone_size: many
d_call: .
j_call: TRBJ1-2
v_call: TRBV5-5
cdr3_nt: TGTGCCAGCAGCGCGGACATCGCATTCATCTATGGCTACACCTTC
cdr3_aa: CASSADIAFIYGYTF

clone_size: .
d_call: .
j_call: TRBJ1-5
v_call: TRBV10-3
cdr3_nt: TGTGCCAGCTTACATCAGCCCCAGCATTTT
cdr3_aa: CASLHQPQHF

clone_size: few
d_call: TRBD1
j_call: TRBJ1-1
v_call: TRBV4-1
cdr3_nt: TGCGCCAGCAGCCAAGTAAACAGGGGAAGGACTGAAGCTTTCTTT
cdr3_aa: CASSQVNRGRTEAFF

clone_size: .
d_call: TRBD2
j_call: TRBJ2-5
v_call: TRBV9
cdr3_nt: TGTGCCAGCAGCCAGACCGGGACTAGCGGGGGACAACAAGAGACCCAGTACTTC
cdr3_aa: CASSQTGTSGGQQETQYF

clone_size: many
d_call: .
j_call: TRBJ1-1
v_call: TRBV20-1
cdr3_nt: TGCAGTGCAGACCACCCCAGGGGCGACACTGAAGCTTTCTTT
cdr3_aa: CSADHPRGDTEAFF

clone_size: .
d_call: TRBD1
j_call: TRBJ1-1
v_call: TRBV12-3/TRBV12-4
cdr3_nt: TGTGCCAGCAGTTTAGAACCCGGGACAGGGGACACTGAAGCTTTCTTT
cdr3_aa: CASSLEPGTGDTEAFF

clone_size: .
d_call: .
j_call: TRBJ2-7
v_call: TRBV19
cdr3_nt: TGTGCCAGTAGTCCAGAAGGTCCGGACGAGCAGTACTTC
cdr3_aa: CASSPEGPDEQYF

clone_size: .
d_call: .
j_call: TRBJ2-5
v_call: TRBV2
cdr3_nt: TGTGCCGGGCGTCAGCGGGCACAAGAGACCCAGTACTTC
cdr3_aa: CAGRQRAQETQYF

clone_size: .
d_call: TRBD2
j_call: TRBJ2-7
v_call: TRBV15
cdr3_nt: TGTGCCACCAGCACGCTACGGACTAGCGGGAGCGTGCAGTACTTC
cdr3_aa: CATSTLRTSGSVQYF

clone_size: few
d_call: TRBD2
j_call: TRBJ2-5
v_call: TRBV4-3
cdr3_nt: TGCGCCAGCAGCCAAGATGCTAGGATAGCGGGACACCGGCGTCAAGAGACCCAGTACTTC
cdr3_aa: CASSQDARIAGHRRQETQYF

clone_size: .
d_call: .
j_call: TRBJ2-6
v_call: TRBV29-1
cdr3_nt: TGCAGCGTTTTGGACACTGAAGCTTTC
cdr3_aa: CSVLDTEAF

clone_size: few
d_call: .
j_call: TRBJ1-4
v_call: TRBV2
cdr3_nt: TGTGCCAGCACTACGCCCCCCGGGGAGATCGGCGAAAAACTGTTTTTT
cdr3_aa: CASTTPPGEIGEKLFF

clone_size: .
d_call: TRBD1
j_call: TRBJ1-2
v_call: TRBV19
cdr3_nt: TGTGCCAGTAGTTGGGACAGCTGGGGTAACTATGGCTACACCTTC
cdr3_aa: CASSWDSWGNYGYTF

clone_size: .
d_call: .
j_call: TRBJ1-5
v_call: TRBV6-6
cdr3_nt: TGTGCCAGCAGTAACGAGGGGAATCAGCCCCAGCATTTT
cdr3_aa: CASSNEGNQPQHF

clone_size: .
d_call: TRBD1
j_call: TRBJ2-5
v_call: TRBV7-2
cdr3_nt: TGTGCCAGCAGCTTAGTCCCGGGACAGGGGGCGGGAGAGACCCAGTACTTC
cdr3_aa: CASSLVPGQGAGETQYF

clone_size: few
d_call: TRBD1
j_call: TRBJ1-3
v_call: TRBV20-1
cdr3_nt: TGCAGTGCTCTAGCGGGTACAGGGGGCTTGGGAAACACCATATATTTT
cdr3_aa: CSALAGTGGLGNTIYF

clone_size: many
d_call: .
j_call: TRBJ1-2
v_call: TRBV5-8
cdr3_nt: TGTGCCAGCAGCTTCACAGGGCTTGGCTACACCTTC
cdr3_aa: CASSFTGLGYTF

clone_size: .
d_call: .
j_call: TRBJ2-6
v_call: TRBV7-9
cdr3_nt: TGTGCCGGCTGGGGCAGCGCTGGGGCCAACGTCCTGACTTTC
cdr3_aa: CAGWGSAGANVLTF